This passage covers 17 T cell receptor beta chains from one sample sequenced in a study of cytomegalovirus exposure and HLA in healthy donors. The PCR ran on 60 Vbeta and 13 Jbeta primers. Profiled with immunoSEQ multiplex PCR; TCRdb holds only in-frame clones, not every one. This table has approximately 180,000 clones, about 12% appearing once. Sequencing was done on a sample of PBMCs. Receptor source: a man between 50 and 59 years old in good health and CMV-seropositive.

In this sample, this clone turned up a few times. The chain employs TRBV29-1 and TRBJ2-7; TRBD1 matches at 7 bases. The CDR3 has 11 residues. Germline CDR1 and CDR2: SQVTM and ANQGSEA. J lost 4 bases, V lost 7 bases, and 4 bases had no gene match. The chain's CDR3 is CSAGTDYEQYV. The CDR3 DNA reads TGCAGCGCCGGGACAGATTACGAGCAGTACGTC.

V and J are TRBV5-4 and TRBJ2-5; D gene unclear. This CDR3 spans 15 amino acids. Germline values: CDR1 SGHNT, CDR2 YYREEE (reference sequence). V lost 1 base and J lost 5, with 15 bases in between. The DNA of the CDR3 is TGTGCCAGCAGCTTGATGCAGGTGGGTGAGGAGACCCAGTACTTC. As protein: CASSLMQVGEETQYF.

This clone has only a few counts. The genes are TRBV9 and TRBJ2-2; 9 nucleotides match TRBD1. The length of the CDR3 is 14 residues. V shed 2 bases and J 5 bases; nucleotides not matched to a gene: 1. Per the germline V gene, CDR1 is SGDLS and CDR2 is YYNGEE. In DNA, the CDR3 is TGTGCCAGCAGCGTCGGGACAGGGACCGGGGAGCTGTTTTTT. Amino acid sequence: CASSVGTGTGELFF.

Comments on this clone: This specimen includes other DNA sequences encoding the same CDR3. The V gene is TRBV19, the J gene TRBJ2-5; 8 bases line up with TRBD1. Germline lookup yields CDR1 LNHDA and CDR2 SQIVND (reference sequence). V lost 5 bases and J lost 5; bases outside the gene matches: 4. The CDR3 length is 13 residues. In nucleotides, the CDR3 is TGTGCCAGTAGTCCAGGGGGCAGGGAGACCCAGTACTTC. As protein: CASSPGGRETQYF.

This clone was seen a few times. This chain joins TRBV2 and TRBJ2-5, with D perhaps matching TRBD1 (6 bases). Trimming left V 2 bases short and J 7 bases short, with 14 bases between. The V gene's germline CDR1 is SNHLY and CDR2 FYNNEI. The CDR3 is made up of 14 amino acids. The CDR3, as DNA: TGTGCCAGCAGTGAATATCAGGGGATAGGGACCCAGTACTTC. Translation gives CASSEYQGIGTQYF.

V gene TRBV5-5 combines with J gene TRBJ1-1; D ambiguous. In germline, CDR1 is SGHKS, CDR2 YYEKEE (reference sequence). This CDR3 spans 14 amino acids. V was cut by 0 bases and J by 0 bases, with 6 bases left in between. Here the CDR3 reads CASSLGGMNTEAFF. CDR3 DNA: TGTGCCAGCAGCTTGGGAGGGATGAACACTGAAGCTTTCTTT.

This clone occurred a few times. In DNA, the CDR3 is TGCAGCGTTGAAAGGGGGGGGGCCGGAGAGACCCAGTACTTC. Its translation is CSVERGGAGETQYF. V is TRBV29-1 and J is TRBJ2-5, with a weak D call TRBD2 (7 bases). The CDR3 runs 14 residues. Germline V gene lookup returns CDR1 SQVTM and CDR2 ANQGSEA. V lost 2 bases and J 4 bases, leaving 14 bases between the germline ends.

This clone was seen a few times. The V gene is TRBV7-3, the J gene TRBJ2-5; TRBD2 matches at 10 bases. The CDR3 is 15 amino acids. Trimming cost V 5 bases and J 5 bases; bases outside gene matches: 8. The germline CDR1 and CDR2 sequences are SGHTA and FQGTGA. The CDR3 loop reads CASSPRAGGQETQYF. CDR3 DNA sequence: TGTGCCAGCAGCCCCAGAGCGGGGGGGCAGGAGACCCAGTACTTC.

This clone was picked up a small number of times. The chain recombines TRBV5-1 with TRBJ2-5; D gene unclear. The germline gives CDR1 SGHRS, CDR2 YFSETQ. The CDR3 length is 14 residues. Trimming left V 1 base short and J 5 bases short, with 12 bases between. This CDR3 reads CASSLSGGAETQYF. Here the CDR3 DNA reads TGCGCCAGCAGCTTGTCTGGCGGAGCGGAGACCCAGTACTTC.

The chain is built from TRBV7-2 and TRBJ1-2; D is undetermined. In germline, CDR1 is SGHTA, CDR2 FQGNSA. V was cut by 5 bases and J by 1 base, with 8 bases left in between. The CDR3 has 13 residues. The CDR3 is CASSVGLNYGYTF. The CDR3 DNA reads as TGTGCCAGCAGCGTTGGACTTAACTATGGCTACACCTTC.

This clone was seen more than once but under ten times. The chain carries TRBV7-6 and TRBJ2-7, with 7 bases identical to TRBD1. Germline assignment: CDR1 SGHVS and CDR2 FNYEAQ. The CDR3 sequence is 14 residues long. The V and J ends lost 5 bases and 2 bases, in that order; junction bases with no gene match: 6. CDR3 in amino acids: CASSPRTGPYEQYF. DNA for the CDR3: TGTGCCAGCAGCCCCAGGACAGGACCCTACGAGCAGTACTTC.

This clone was counted only a few times. V gene TRBV6-5 combines with J gene TRBJ1-4; D is ambiguous. Trimming took off 5 bases at V and 4 bases at J, with 8 bases between the two ends. Germline V gives CDR1 MNHEY, CDR2 SVGAGI. The CDR3 is made up of 13 amino acids. As DNA, the CDR3 is TGTGCCAGCAGTGATCAGTATAATGAAAAACTGTTTTTT. Protein sequence: CASSDQYNEKLFF.

To note about this clone: Within the sample, other DNA sequences also encode this same CDR3. This chain connects TRBV5-1 to TRBJ1-1; tentative D call: TRBD1 (5 bases). The CDR3 spans 15 residues. The germline CDR1 and CDR2 sequences are SGHRS and YFSETQ. Deletions cut 3 bases from V and 0 bases from J, with 12 bases between. The CDR3 loop reads CASSWGDRMNTEAFF. Here the CDR3 DNA reads TGCGCCAGCAGCTGGGGGGACCGAATGAACACTGAAGCTTTCTTT.

The V gene is TRBV19, the J gene TRBJ1-1; TRBD1 matches 10 bases. CDR1 is LNHDA and CDR2 is SQIVND in the germline V gene (reference sequence). The CDR3 has 14 amino acids. Losses at the gene ends were 5 bases for V and 6 bases for J; bases not matched to a gene: 6. Here the CDR3 reads CASSRRDRGAEAFF. The CDR3 region has the DNA TGTGCCAGTAGTCGCCGGGACAGGGGTGCTGAAGCTTTCTTT.

This clone showed up just a few times. The rearrangement links TRBV2 to TRBJ2-7; TRBD1 might be the D (6 bases). This CDR3 is built from 15 residues. V shed 8 bases and J shed 8 bases, with 25 bases lying between them. Germline CDR1 and CDR2: SNHLY and FYNNEI. For the CDR3, the DNA is TGTGCCAGCGGTGGGGCGGTCTCGACAGGTCGTAAGCAGTACGTC. Translation: CASGGAVSTGRKQYV.

This sequence joins TRBV27 and TRBJ2-2; 7 bases are shared with TRBD1. CDR3 length: 14 residues. Per the germline V gene, CDR1 is MNHEY and CDR2 is SMNVEV (reference sequence). V trimming: 8 bases; J trimming: 8 bases; junction bases outside the gene matches: 11. The DNA of the CDR3 is TGTGCCAGCCAAACGGGACAGAAGAGAGGGGAGCTGTTTTTT. It is translated as CASQTGQKRGELFF.

This clone has more than one count but fewer than ten. V is TRBV4-2 and J is TRBJ2-3, with D unresolved. V shed 0 bases and J shed 9 bases, with 10 bases lying between them. Looked up from germline, CDR1 is LGHNA and CDR2 is YNFKEQ. The CDR3 runs 13 residues. The CDR3 here is CASSQDRGSTQYF. The DNA of the CDR3 is TGTGCCAGCAGCCAAGATCGAGGTTCGACGCAGTATTTT.